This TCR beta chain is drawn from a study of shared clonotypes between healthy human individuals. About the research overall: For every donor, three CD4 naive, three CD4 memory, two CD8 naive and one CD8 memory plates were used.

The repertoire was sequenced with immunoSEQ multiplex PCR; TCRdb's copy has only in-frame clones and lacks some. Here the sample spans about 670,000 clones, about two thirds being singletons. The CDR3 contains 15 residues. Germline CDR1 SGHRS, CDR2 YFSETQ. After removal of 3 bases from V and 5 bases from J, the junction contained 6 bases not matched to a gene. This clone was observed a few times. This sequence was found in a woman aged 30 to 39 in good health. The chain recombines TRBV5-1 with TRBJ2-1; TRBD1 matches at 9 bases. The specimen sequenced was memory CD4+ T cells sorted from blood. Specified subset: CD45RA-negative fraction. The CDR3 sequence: CASSSGDRDNNEQFF. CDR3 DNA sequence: TGCGCCAGCAGCTCGGGGGACAGGGATAACAATGAGCAGTTCTTC.